This record covers a single TCR beta chain. Its antigen remains unidentified. The record originates from a study of cytomegalovirus exposure and HLA in healthy donors. Study-level background: According to later analysis, the same platform produced the roughly 120 validation and several hundred first-cohort repertoires.

Profiled with immunoSEQ multiplex PCR; TCRdb holds only in-frame clones, not every one. Altogether approximately 58,000 clones are present, over 90% being singletons, with the ten largest covering approximately 2.3%. General observations from the study: One later analysis, an examination of the roughly 130 validation repertoires, found that first-cohort TCR clusters tended to co-occur in them. The study found most TCR sequences rare, yet found some public TCRs in many donors.

The material sequenced was PBMCs. The TCR originated in a man in his late teens or twenties in good health and CMV-seronegative.

CDR3 nucleotide sequence: TGTGCCAGCAGCTCAGGGCCCGCTAACTATGGCTACACCTTC. Its translation is CASSSGPANYGYTF. The rearrangement uses TRBV28 and TRBJ1-2; D might be TRBD1 (5 bases). Germline assignment: CDR1 MDHEN and CDR2 SYDVKM. This CDR3 is built from 14 residues. V lost 6 bases to trimming and J lost 0 bases, with 11 bases between them.